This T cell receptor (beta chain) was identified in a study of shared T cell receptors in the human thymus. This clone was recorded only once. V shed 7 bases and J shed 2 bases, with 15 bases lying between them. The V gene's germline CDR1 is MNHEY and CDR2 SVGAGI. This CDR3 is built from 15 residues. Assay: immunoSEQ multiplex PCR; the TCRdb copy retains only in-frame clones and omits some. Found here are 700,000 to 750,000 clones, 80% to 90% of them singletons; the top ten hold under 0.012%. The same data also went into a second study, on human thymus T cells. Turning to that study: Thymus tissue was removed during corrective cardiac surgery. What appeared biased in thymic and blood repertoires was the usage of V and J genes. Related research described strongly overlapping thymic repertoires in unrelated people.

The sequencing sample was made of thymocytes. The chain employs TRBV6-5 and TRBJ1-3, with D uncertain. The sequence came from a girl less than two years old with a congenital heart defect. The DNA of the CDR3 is TGTGCCAGCACCCACCCGGGGTACACTGGAAACACCATATATTTT. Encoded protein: CASTHPGYTGNTIYF.